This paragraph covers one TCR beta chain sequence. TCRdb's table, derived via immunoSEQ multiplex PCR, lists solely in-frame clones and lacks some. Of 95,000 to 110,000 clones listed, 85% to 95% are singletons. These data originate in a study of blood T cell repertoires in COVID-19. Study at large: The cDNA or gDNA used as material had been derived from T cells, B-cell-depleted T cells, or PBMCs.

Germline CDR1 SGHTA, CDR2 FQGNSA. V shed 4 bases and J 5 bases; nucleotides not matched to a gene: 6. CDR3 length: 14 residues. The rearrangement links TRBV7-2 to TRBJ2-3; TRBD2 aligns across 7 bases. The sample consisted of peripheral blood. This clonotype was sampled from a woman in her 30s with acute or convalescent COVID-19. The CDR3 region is CASSSAGVVDTQYF. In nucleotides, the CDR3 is TGTGCCAGCAGCTCGGCGGGAGTGGTAGATACGCAGTATTTT.